This is a list of T cell receptor beta chains from one sample in a study of T cell responses to AZD1222 COVID-19 vaccine. The repertoire was sequenced with immunoSEQ multiplex PCR; TCRdb's copy has only in-frame clones and lacks some. This sample has some 47,000 clones; approximately 83% occur once, and the top ten carry over 40%. The sequenced sample was peripheral blood, obtained on day 0 of AZD1222 vaccination. All receptors derive from an adult in good health. Each CDR3 is given with its conserved first and last residue. The D gene is left open where the match is weak. Size is omitted from some rows. Given values are once, few, many or a class for expanded clones.

V	D	size	J	CDR3	DNA
TRBV5-1	-	-	TRBJ2-7	CASSRDGDYEQYF	TGCGCCAGCAGCCGGGACGGAGACTACGAGCAGTACTTC
TRBV18	TRBD2	-	TRBJ2-7	CASSSGLAGVGEQYF	TGTGCCAGCTCGTCGGGACTAGCGGGAGTAGGCGAGCAGTACTTC
TRBV29-1	TRBD1	few	TRBJ2-2	CSGGDSGSTGELFF	TGCAGCGGTGGGGACAGTGGGTCCACCGGGGAGCTGTTTTTT
TRBV28	-	-	TRBJ2-6	CASSLAGLGANVLTF	TGTGCCAGCAGTTTAGCAGGGTTAGGGGCCAACGTCCTGACTTTC
TRBV18	-	-	TRBJ1-1	CASSPRYTEAFF	TGTGCCAGCTCACCACGGTACACTGAAGCTTTCTTT
TRBV2	-	-	TRBJ2-5	CASSFAEETQYF	TGTGCCAGCAGTTTCGCCGAAGAGACCCAGTACTTC
TRBV9	-	-	TRBJ1-2	CASSVEADYGYTF	TGTGCCAGCAGCGTAGAGGCAGACTATGGCTACACCTTC
TRBV19	-	-	TRBJ1-5	CASTPWQGGQPQHF	TGTGCCAGTACCCCGTGGCAGGGCGGACAGCCCCAGCATTTT
TRBV18	-	-	TRBJ1-3	CASSPTAGNTIYF	TGTGCCAGCTCACCAACTGCGGGAAACACCATATATTTT
TRBV11-3	-	-	TRBJ2-7	CASSLEATSYEQYF	TGTGCCAGCAGCTTAGAGGCCACCTCCTACGAGCAGTACTTC
TRBV24-1	-	-	TRBJ2-2	CATQAQGDAGELFF	TGTGCCACTCAGGCCCAGGGAGACGCCGGGGAGCTGTTTTTT
TRBV6-5	-	-	TRBJ2-7	CASRRDSNYEQYF	TGTGCCAGCAGGCGGGACAGTAACTACGAGCAGTACTTC
TRBV7-2	-	-	TRBJ1-6	CASSLRTGRNSPLHF	TGTGCCAGCAGCTTAAGGACGGGAAGAAATTCACCCCTCCACTTT
TRBV5-1	TRBD2	-	TRBJ2-5	CASSSEGSGSGETQYF	TGCGCCAGCAGCTCCGAGGGTAGCGGGAGCGGAGAGACCCAGTACTTC
TRBV30	-	-	TRBJ2-7	CAWNRGRNIEQYF	TGTGCCTGGAATAGGGGCAGGAATATCGAGCAGTACTTC
TRBV7-8	-	-	TRBJ2-5	CASSLSSGPRTQYF	TGTGCCAGCAGCCTAAGTAGCGGACCAAGGACCCAGTACTTC
TRBV28	-	-	TRBJ2-7	CASSVGTVTLVGQYF	TGTGCCAGCAGTGTCGGGACGGTTACCTTGGTCGGGCAGTACTTC
TRBV2	-	-	TRBJ2-2	CASSEAGKYTGELFF	TGTGCCAGCAGTGAAGCAGGGAAGTACACCGGGGAGCTGTTTTTT
TRBV9	TRBD1	once	TRBJ2-1	CASSRTLTGIDEQFF	TGTGCCAGCAGTCGAACTTTGACAGGGATTGATGAGCAGTTCTTC
TRBV11-1	TRBD2	-	TRBJ2-7	CASSWGTSGKDEQYF	TGTGCCAGCAGCTGGGGGACTAGCGGGAAGGACGAGCAGTACTTC
TRBV12-3/TRBV12-4	-	-	TRBJ2-1	CASSLSRWEQFF	TGTGCCAGCAGTCTCTCACGGTGGGAGCAGTTCTTC
TRBV11-3	-	few	TRBJ2-1	CASSLSPMTEQFF	TGTGCCAGCAGCTTAAGTCCAATGACTGAGCAGTTCTTC
TRBV4-2	TRBD1	once	TRBJ1-2	CASSQGQGIYGYTF	TGTGCCAGCAGCCAGGGACAGGGAATCTATGGCTACACCTTC
TRBV28	-	-	TRBJ2-7	CASSLWDWAGTGEQYF	TGTGCCAGCAGTTTATGGGACTGGGCAGGGACGGGCGAGCAGTACTTC
TRBV29-1	-	-	TRBJ2-1	CSPWDRHNEQFF	TGCAGCCCATGGGACCGACACAATGAGCAGTTCTTC
TRBV5-5	-	-	TRBJ2-3	CASSLQPTSTDTQYF	TGTGCCAGCAGCTTACAACCAACTAGCACAGATACGCAGTATTTT
TRBV7-2	TRBD2	-	TRBJ2-5	CASSLIGLARETQYF	TGTGCCAGCAGCTTAATAGGACTAGCGAGAGAGACCCAGTACTTC
TRBV2	-	-	TRBJ2-1	CASSPLSGTYNEQFF	TGTGCCAGCAGCCCCCTTAGCGGAACCTACAATGAGCAGTTCTTC
TRBV18	TRBD1	-	TRBJ2-3	CASSPGQGGTDTQYF	TGTGCCAGCTCACCTGGACAGGGTGGGACAGATACGCAGTATTTT
TRBV9	-	-	TRBJ2-3	CASSVATGSTDTQYF	TGTGCCAGCAGCGTAGCTACCGGGAGCACAGATACGCAGTATTTT
TRBV11-1	-	-	TRBJ1-3	CASSLDGFSGNTIYF	TGTGCCAGCAGCTTAGACGGCTTCTCTGGAAACACCATATATTTT
TRBV6-5	-	-	TRBJ2-7	CASTVDSRAYEQYF	TGTGCCAGCACCGTGGACAGCCGAGCCTACGAGCAGTACTTC
TRBV18	-	-	TRBJ2-5	CASSPGIAQETQYF	TGTGCCAGCTCACCAGGGATAGCCCAAGAGACCCAGTACTTC
TRBV6-1	-	-	TRBJ2-4	CASSEAPGRTNIQYF	TGTGCCAGCAGTGAAGCCCCGGGCAGAACAAACATTCAGTACTTC
TRBV20-1	-	-	TRBJ1-2	CSARYDGYTF	TGCAGTGCCCGCTACGATGGCTACACCTTC
TRBV28	-	-	TRBJ1-2	CASSSSPAGGYGYTF	TGTGCCAGCAGTTCGTCGCCCGCGGGGGGGTATGGCTACACCTTC
TRBV11-3	-	-	TRBJ1-1	CASSSFNTEAFF	TGTGCCAGCAGCTCCTTTAACACTGAAGCTTTCTTT
TRBV9	TRBD2	-	TRBJ2-5	CASSGSGGRETQYF	TGTGCCAGCAGCGGTAGCGGGGGGAGAGAGACCCAGTACTTC
TRBV5-4	-	once	TRBJ1-6	CASSTGNSPLHF	TGTGCCAGCAGTACGGGGAATTCACCCCTCCACTTT
TRBV5-1	-	-	TRBJ2-3	CASSLGGRTDTQYF	TGCGCCAGCAGCTTGGGAGGTCGCACAGATACGCAGTATTTT
TRBV28	-	-	TRBJ2-3	CASSLPPGLGGDTQYF	TGTGCCAGCAGTTTACCCCCCGGACTAGGGGGGGATACGCAGTATTTT
TRBV19	-	few	TRBJ2-5	CASRAGGETQYF	TGTGCCAGTAGGGCGGGCGGGGAGACCCAGTACTTC
TRBV27	TRBD2	-	TRBJ2-7	CASRSGTNYEQYF	TGTGCCAGCAGATCCGGGACTAACTACGAGCAGTACTTC
TRBV7-3	-	-	TRBJ2-5	CASSQIGQETQYF	TGTGCCAGCAGCCAAATAGGACAAGAGACCCAGTACTTC
TRBV18	-	-	TRBJ2-7	CASSPGLEQYF	TGTGCCAGCTCACCAGGACTGGAGCAGTACTTC
TRBV24-1	TRBD1	-	TRBJ1-1	CATSDLDGQAAEAFF	TGTGCCACCAGTGATTTGGACGGACAGGCGGCTGAAGCTTTCTTT